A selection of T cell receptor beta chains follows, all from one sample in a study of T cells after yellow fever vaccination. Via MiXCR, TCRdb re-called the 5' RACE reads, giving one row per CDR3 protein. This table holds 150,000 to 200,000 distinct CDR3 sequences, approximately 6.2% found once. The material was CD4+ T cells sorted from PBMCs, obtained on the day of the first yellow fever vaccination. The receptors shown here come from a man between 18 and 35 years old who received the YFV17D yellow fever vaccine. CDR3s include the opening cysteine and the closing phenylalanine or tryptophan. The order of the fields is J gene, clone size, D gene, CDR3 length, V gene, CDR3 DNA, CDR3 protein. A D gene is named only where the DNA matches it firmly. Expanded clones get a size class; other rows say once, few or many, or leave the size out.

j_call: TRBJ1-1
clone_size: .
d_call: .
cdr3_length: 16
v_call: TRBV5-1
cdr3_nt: TGCGCCAGCAGCTTGGCCTCCTATCAGAAGAACACTGAAGCTTTCTTT
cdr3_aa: CASSLASYQKNTEAFF

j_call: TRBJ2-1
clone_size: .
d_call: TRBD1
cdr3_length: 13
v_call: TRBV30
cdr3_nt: TGTGCCCCGTTAGCCCAGGGGGCTAGTGAGCAGTTCTTC
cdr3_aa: CAPLAQGASEQFF

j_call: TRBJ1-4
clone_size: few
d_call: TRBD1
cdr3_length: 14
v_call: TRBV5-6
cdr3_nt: TGTGCCAGCAGCTTCCGGGACAGTCAAGAAAAACTGTTTTTT
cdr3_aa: CASSFRDSQEKLFF

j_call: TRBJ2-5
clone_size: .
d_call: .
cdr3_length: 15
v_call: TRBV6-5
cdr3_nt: TGTGCCAGCAGTTACTCCCTAGCCGGCACAGAGACCCAGTACTTC
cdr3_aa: CASSYSLAGTETQYF

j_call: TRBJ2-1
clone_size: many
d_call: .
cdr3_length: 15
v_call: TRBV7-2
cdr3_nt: TGTGCCAGCAGCTTAGTCGAATGGGGTCGGAATGAGCAGTTCTTC
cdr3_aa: CASSLVEWGRNEQFF

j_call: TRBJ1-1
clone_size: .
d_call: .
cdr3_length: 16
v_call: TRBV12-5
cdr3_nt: TGTGCTAGTGGTTTGCCGGTTCAGCCGCCATACACTGAAGCTTTCTTT
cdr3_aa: CASGLPVQPPYTEAFF

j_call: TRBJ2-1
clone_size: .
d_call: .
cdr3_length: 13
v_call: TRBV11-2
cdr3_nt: TGTGCCAGCCGGGCGGACAGAGGTAATGAGCAGTTCTTC
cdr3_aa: CASRADRGNEQFF

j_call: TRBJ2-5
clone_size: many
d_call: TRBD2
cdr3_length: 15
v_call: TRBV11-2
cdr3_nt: TGTGCCAGCAGCCGTAGCGGGGGGGCCGGAGAGACCCAGTACTTC
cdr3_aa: CASSRSGGAGETQYF

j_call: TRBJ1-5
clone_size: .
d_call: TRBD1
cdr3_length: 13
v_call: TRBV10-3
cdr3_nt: TGTGCCATCAGGGACAGGGAAGATCAGCCCCAGCATTTT
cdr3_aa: CAIRDREDQPQHF

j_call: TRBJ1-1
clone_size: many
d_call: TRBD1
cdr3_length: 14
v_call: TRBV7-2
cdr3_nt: TGTGCCAGCAGCCCTACTCCGGGACAGCCTGAAGCTTTCTTT
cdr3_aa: CASSPTPGQPEAFF

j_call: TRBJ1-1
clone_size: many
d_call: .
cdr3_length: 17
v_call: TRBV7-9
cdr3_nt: TGTGCCAGCAGCTTAGCAGCGACCACAGCGCTATCTATGGAAGCTTTCTTT
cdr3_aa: CASSLAATTALSMEAFF

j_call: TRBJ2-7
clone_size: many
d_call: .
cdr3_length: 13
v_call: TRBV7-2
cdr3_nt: TGTGCCAGCAGTAAAGGTAGACATCACGAGCAGTACTTC
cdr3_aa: CASSKGRHHEQYF

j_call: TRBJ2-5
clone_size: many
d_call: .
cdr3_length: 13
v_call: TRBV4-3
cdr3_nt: TGCGCCAGCAGCCAAGCAACATACGGGGCCCAGTACTTC
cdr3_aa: CASSQATYGAQYF

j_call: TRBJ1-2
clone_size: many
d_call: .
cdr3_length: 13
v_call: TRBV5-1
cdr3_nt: TGTGCCAGCAGCCTGGACCGAAACTATGGCTACACCTTC
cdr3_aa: CASSLDRNYGYTF

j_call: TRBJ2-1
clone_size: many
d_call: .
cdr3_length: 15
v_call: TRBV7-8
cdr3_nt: TGTGCCAGCAGCCCTCAGGTAGACTCCTACAATGAGCAGTTCTTC
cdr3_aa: CASSPQVDSYNEQFF

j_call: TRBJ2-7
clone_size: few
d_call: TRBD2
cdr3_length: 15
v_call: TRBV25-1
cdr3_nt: TGTGCCAGCAGTGAAGGGACTAAACCCGGGTACGAGCAGTACTTC
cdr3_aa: CASSEGTKPGYEQYF

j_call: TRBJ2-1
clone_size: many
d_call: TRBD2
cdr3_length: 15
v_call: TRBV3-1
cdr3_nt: TGTGCCAGCAGCCCCCTAGCGGGGGCGGGCAATGAGCAGTTCTTC
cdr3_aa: CASSPLAGAGNEQFF

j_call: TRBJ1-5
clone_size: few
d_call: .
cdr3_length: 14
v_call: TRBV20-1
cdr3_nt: TGCAGTGCTAGGGAGGGGTCTAGCAATCAGCCCCAGCATTTT
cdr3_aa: CSAREGSSNQPQHF

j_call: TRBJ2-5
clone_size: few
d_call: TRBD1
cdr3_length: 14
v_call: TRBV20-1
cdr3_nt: TGCAGTGCTAGTGGACAGGGGTCTATAGAGACCCAGTACTTC
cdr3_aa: CSASGQGSIETQYF

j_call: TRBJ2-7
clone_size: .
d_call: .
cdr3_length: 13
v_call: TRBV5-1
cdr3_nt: TGCGCCAGCAGCTTCGGGGAGCCCTACGAGCAGTACTTC
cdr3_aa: CASSFGEPYEQYF

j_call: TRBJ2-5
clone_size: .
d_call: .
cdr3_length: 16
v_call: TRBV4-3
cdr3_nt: TGCGCCAGCAGTGGCAAGATCAGCCCGCTCCAAGAGACCCAGTACTTC
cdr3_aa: CASSGKISPLQETQYF

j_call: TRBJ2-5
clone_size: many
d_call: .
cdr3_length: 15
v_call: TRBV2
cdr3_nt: TGTGCCAGCAGTCCAGGGGCGGGACTTCAAGAGACCCAGTACTTC
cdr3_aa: CASSPGAGLQETQYF

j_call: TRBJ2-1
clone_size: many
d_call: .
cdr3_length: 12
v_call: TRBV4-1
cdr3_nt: TGCGCCAGCAGCCACCGGGGAGAAAAGCAGTTCTTC
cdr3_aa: CASSHRGEKQFF

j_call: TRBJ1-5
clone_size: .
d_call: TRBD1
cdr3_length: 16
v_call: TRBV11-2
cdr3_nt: TGTGCCAGCAGTCGTGGGACAGGGGGCAAAAATCAGCCCCAGCATTTT
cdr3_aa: CASSRGTGGKNQPQHF

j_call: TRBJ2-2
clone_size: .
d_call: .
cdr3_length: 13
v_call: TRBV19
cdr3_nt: TGTGCCAGTAGGCTAGGTGGGACCGGGGAGCTGTTTTTT
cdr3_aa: CASRLGGTGELFF

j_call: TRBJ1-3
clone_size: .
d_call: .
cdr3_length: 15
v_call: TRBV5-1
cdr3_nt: TGCGCCAGCAGCTTGGAGGGAGGGGCTGGAAACACCATATATTTT
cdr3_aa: CASSLEGGAGNTIYF

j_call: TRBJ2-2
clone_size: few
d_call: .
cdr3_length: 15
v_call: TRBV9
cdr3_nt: TGTGCCAGCAGCCCACAGCCACGCCACACCGGGGAGCTGTTTTTT
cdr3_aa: CASSPQPRHTGELFF

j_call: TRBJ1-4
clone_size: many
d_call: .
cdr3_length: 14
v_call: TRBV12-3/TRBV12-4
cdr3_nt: TGTGCCAGCAGTACAACAGCAACTAATGAAAAACTGTTTTTT
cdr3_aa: CASSTTATNEKLFF

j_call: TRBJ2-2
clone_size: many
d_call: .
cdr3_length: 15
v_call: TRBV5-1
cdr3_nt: TGCGCCAGCAGAGAAAGTCGTAAAAACACCGGGGAGCTGTTTTTT
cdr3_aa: CASRESRKNTGELFF

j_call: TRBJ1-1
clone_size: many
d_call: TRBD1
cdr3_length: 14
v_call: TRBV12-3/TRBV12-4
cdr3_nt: TGTGCCAGCACTTCAGACAGGGCAATCGGCGAAGCTTTCTTT
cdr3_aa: CASTSDRAIGEAFF

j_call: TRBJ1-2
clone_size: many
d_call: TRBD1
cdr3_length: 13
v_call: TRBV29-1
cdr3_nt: TGCAGCGTGGCCCGGGACAGGAGCTATGGCTACACCTTC
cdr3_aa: CSVARDRSYGYTF

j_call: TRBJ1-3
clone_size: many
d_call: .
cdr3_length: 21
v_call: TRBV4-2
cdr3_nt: TGTGCCAGCAGCCAATCCAGGGGCAGGGGCGCCCTGCTTCGTTCTGGAAACACCATATATTTT
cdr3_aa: CASSQSRGRGALLRSGNTIYF

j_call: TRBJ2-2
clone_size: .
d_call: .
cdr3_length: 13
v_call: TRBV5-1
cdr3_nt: TGCGCCAGCAGCCAAGGACTGGCCGGGGAGCTGTTTTTT
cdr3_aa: CASSQGLAGELFF

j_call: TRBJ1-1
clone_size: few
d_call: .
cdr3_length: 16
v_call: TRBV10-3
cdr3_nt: TGTGCCATCAGCCCGGGACACTTGGGGAGAGAGACTGAAGCTTTCTTT
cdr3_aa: CAISPGHLGRETEAFF

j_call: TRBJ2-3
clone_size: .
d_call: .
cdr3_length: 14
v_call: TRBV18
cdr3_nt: TGTGCCAGCTCACTAGCGCCTAGCACAGATACGCAGTATTTT
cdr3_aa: CASSLAPSTDTQYF

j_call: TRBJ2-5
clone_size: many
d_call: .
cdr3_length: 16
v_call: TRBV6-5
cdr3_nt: TGTGCCAGCAGTTACTCGGAGCTGGCCGGGGTTGAGACCCAGTACTTC
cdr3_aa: CASSYSELAGVETQYF

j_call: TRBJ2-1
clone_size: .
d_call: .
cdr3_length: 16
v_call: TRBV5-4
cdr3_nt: TGTGTCAGCAGCTTGGTGGGGGCTTCCGCTTACAATGAGCAGTTCTTC
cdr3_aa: CVSSLVGASAYNEQFF

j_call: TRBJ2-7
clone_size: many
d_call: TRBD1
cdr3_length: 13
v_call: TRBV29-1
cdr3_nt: TGCAGCGTTAACCGGGACAGGGGCAACGAGCAGTACTTC
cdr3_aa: CSVNRDRGNEQYF

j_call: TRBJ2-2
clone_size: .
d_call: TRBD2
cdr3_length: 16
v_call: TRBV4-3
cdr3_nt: TGCGCCAGCAGCCAAGAATGGTCTAGCGGGGCCGGGGTGCTGTTTTTT
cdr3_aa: CASSQEWSSGAGVLFF

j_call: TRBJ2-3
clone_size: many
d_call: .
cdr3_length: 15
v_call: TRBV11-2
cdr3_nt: TGTGCCAGCAGCCCCAGCCCCCGGGGGCCAGATACGCAGTATTTT
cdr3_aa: CASSPSPRGPDTQYF

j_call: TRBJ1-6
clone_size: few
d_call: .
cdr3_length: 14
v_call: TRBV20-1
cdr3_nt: TGCAGTGAGAGAGGGCCCTCCTATAATTCACCCCTCCACTTT
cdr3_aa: CSERGPSYNSPLHF

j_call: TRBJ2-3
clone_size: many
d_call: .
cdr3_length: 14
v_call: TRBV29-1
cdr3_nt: TGCAGCGTTATTACCCGACCGCTCACAGATACGCAGTATTTT
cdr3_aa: CSVITRPLTDTQYF

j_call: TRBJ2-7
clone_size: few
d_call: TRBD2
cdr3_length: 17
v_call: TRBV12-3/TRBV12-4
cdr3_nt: TGTGCCAGCAGTACCGGGACTAGCGGGGGGGCATCCTACGAGCAGTACTTC
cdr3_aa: CASSTGTSGGASYEQYF

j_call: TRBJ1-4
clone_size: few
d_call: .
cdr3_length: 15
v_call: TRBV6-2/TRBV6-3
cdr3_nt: TGTGCCAGCAGTTACGAGACAAGTGGAAATGAAAAACTGTTTTTT
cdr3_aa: CASSYETSGNEKLFF

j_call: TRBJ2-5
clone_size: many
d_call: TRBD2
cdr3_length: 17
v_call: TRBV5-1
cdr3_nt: TGCGCCAGCAAGCGATTGGCAGCTAGCGGGGTATACGAGACCCAGTACTTC
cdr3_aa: CASKRLAASGVYETQYF

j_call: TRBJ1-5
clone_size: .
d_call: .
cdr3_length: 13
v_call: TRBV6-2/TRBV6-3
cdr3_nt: TGTGCCAGCAGTTGGTCCAATTATCAGCCCCAGCATTTT
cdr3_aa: CASSWSNYQPQHF

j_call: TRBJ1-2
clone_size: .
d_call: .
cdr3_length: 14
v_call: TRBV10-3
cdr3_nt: TGTGCCATCAGGGGGGACATGCGGAGCTATGGCTACACCTTC
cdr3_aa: CAIRGDMRSYGYTF

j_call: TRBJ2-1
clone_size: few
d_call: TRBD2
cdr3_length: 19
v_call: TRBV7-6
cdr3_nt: TGTGCCAGCAGCTCATTAGCCCGATCGACTAGCGGGGGGGGGAGTGAGCAGTTCTTC
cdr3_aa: CASSSLARSTSGGGSEQFF

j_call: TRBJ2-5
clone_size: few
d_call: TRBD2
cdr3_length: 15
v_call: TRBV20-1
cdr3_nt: TGCAGTGCTAGAGTTAGCGGGGGGGCCCAAGAGACCCAGTACTTC
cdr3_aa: CSARVSGGAQETQYF

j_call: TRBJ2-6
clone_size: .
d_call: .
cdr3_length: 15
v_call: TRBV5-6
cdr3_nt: TGTGCCAGCAGCCCCGGGCCGCTCGGGGCCAACGTCCTGACTTTC
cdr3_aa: CASSPGPLGANVLTF

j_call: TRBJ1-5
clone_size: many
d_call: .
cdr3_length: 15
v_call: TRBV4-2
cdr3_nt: TGTGCCAGCAGCCAGGGCCGGGGGCCCAATCAGCCCCAGCATTTT
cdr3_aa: CASSQGRGPNQPQHF